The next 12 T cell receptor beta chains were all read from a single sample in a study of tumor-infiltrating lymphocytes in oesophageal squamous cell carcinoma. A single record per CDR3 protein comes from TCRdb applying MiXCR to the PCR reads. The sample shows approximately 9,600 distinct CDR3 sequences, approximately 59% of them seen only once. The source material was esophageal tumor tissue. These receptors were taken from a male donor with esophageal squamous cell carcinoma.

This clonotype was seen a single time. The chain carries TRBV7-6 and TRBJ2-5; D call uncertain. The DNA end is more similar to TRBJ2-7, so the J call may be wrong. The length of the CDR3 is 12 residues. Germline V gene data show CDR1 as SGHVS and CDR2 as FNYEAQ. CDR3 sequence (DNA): TGTGCCAGCAGCTTAGCGATAGGCGAGCAGTACTTC. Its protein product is CASSLAIGEQYF.

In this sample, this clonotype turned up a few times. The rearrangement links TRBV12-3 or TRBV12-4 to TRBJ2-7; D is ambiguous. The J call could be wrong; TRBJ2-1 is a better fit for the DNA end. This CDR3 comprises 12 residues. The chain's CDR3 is CASSPGSYEQFF. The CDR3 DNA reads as TGTGCCTCCTCCCCCGGGTCCTACGAGCAGTTCTTC.

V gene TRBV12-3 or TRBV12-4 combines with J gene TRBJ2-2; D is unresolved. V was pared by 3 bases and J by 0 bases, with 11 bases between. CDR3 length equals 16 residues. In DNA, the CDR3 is TGTGCCAGCAGTTTCAGTCTGGGTACGAACACCGGGGAGCTGTTTTTT. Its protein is CASSFSLGTNTGELFF.

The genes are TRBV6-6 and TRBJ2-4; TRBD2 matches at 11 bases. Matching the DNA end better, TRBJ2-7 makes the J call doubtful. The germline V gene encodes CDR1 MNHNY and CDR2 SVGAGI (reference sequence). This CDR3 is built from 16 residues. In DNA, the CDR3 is TGTGCCAGCAGTTACTACAGGACTAGCGGGTCCTACGAGCAGTACTTC. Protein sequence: CASSYYRTSGSYEQYF.

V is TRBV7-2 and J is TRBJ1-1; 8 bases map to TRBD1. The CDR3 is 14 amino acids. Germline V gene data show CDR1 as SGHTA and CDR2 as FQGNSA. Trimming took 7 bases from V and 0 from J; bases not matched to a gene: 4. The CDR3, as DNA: TGTGCCAGCAACTACAGGGGGGTGAACACTGAAGCTTTCTTT. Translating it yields CASNYRGVNTEAFF.

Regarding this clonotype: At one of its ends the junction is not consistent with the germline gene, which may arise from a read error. This CDR3 reads CASSSAGARVDF. In DNA, the CDR3 is TGTGCCAGCAGTTCGGCAGGGGCCCGCGTGGACTTC. The chain combines TRBV7-2 with TRBJ2-6, with D perhaps matching TRBD1 (6 bases). This CDR3 has 12 amino acids. Germline CDR1 and CDR2: SGHTA and FQGNSA.

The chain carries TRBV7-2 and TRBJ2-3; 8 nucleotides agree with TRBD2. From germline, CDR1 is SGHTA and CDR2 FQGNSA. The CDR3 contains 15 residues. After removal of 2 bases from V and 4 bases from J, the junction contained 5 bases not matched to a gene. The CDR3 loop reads CASSLQGLGADTQYF. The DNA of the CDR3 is TGTGCCAGCAGCTTACAGGGACTAGGCGCAGATACGCAGTATTTT.

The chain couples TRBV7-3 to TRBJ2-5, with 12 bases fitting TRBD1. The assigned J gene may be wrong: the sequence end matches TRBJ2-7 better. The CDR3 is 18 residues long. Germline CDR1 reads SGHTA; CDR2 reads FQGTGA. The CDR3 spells CASSSRDRGRPEPYEQYF. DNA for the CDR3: TGTGCCAGCAGCTCCCGGGACAGGGGGCGCCCCGAGCCCTACGAGCAGTACTTC.

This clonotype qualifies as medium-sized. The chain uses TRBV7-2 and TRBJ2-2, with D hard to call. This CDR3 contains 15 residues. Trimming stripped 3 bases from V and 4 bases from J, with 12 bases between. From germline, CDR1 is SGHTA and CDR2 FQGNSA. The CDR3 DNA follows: TGTGCCAGCAGCTTTACACCCAAGGGCACCGGGGAGCTGTTTTTT. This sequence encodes CASSFTPKGTGELFF.

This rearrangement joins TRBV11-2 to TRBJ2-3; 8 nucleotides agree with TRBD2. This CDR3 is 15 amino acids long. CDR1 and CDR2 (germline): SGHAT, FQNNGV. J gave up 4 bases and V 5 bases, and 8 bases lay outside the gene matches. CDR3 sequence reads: CASSRLAGGADTQYF. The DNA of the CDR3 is TGTGCCAGCAGCCGCCTGGCGGGAGGTGCAGATACGCAGTATTTT. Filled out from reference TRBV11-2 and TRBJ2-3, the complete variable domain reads EAGVAQSPRYKIIEKRQSVAFWCNPISGHATLYWYQQILGQGPKLLIQFQNNGVVDDSQLPKDRFSAERLKGVDSTLKIQPAKLEDSAVYLCASSRLAGGADTQYFGPGTRLTVL.

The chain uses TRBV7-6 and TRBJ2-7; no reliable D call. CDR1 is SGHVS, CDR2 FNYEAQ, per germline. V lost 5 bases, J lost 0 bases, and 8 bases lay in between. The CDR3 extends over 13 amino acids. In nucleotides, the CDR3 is TGTGCCAGCAGCCCCTTAAGCTCCTACGAGCAGTACTTC. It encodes CASSPLSSYEQYF.

This CDR3 is CASSASLSSAEQYF. The CDR3 coding sequence is TGTGCCAGCAGCGCCTCACTAAGTAGTGCCGAGCAGTACTTC. V is TRBV7-2 and J is TRBJ2-1, with no clear D. The J call is in doubt because the DNA end fits TRBJ2-7 better. The germline V gene encodes CDR1 SGHTA and CDR2 FQGNSA. The CDR3 is 14 residues long.